The rows below give T cell receptor beta chains drawn from one sample of a study of blood T cell repertoires in COVID-19. TCRdb keeps only in-frame clones here, not all; method: immunoSEQ multiplex PCR. The table lists approximately 44,000 clones, 92% of them singletons. Sequencing was performed on peripheral blood. The receptors were sampled from a human donor in a cohort sampled during active COVID-19. Both conserved end residues are part of each CDR3. A D gene is named only where the DNA matches it firmly. Clone size is stated in some rows and not others, as once, few, many or a class when expanded.

TRBV4-3	-	TRBD1	TRBJ1-4	TGCGCCAGCAGCCCAGGGTCGGGACAGGCGAAGGCAACTAATGAAAAACTGTTTTTT	CASSPGSGQAKATNEKLFF
TRBV7-6	-	TRBD2	TRBJ2-1	TGTGCCAGCAGCTTAGTTGGTCTAGCGGGAGGGACTGAGCAGTTCTTC	CASSLVGLAGGTEQFF
TRBV5-4	-	-	TRBJ2-1	TGTGCCAGCAGCTTGGAAACAGTAAATGAGCAGTTCTTC	CASSLETVNEQFF
TRBV9	-	TRBD2	TRBJ2-5	TGTGCCAGCAGCGTAGGAGCGGGGGGCCTGCAAGAGACCCAGTACTTC	CASSVGAGGLQETQYF
TRBV28	-	TRBD2	TRBJ2-7	TGTGCCAGCAGTTTACGTACTAGCGGGAATGTGAAGAGGACCCCTAACGTGCAGTACTTC	CASSLRTSGNVKRTPNVQYF
TRBV5-1	once	-	TRBJ2-6	TGCGCCAGCAGCCCGAGCTCTGGGGCCAACGTCCTGACTTTC	CASSPSSGANVLTF
TRBV7-9	-	TRBD2	TRBJ2-7	TGTGCCAGCAGCTTATTCGGGGGGGGCATCTCCTACGAGCAGTACTTC	CASSLFGGGISYEQYF
TRBV14	-	TRBD1	TRBJ2-7	TGTGCCAGCAGCCTACTCGGGACAGGGGTTTTGGAGCAGTACTTC	CASSLLGTGVLEQYF
TRBV20-1	-	TRBD2	TRBJ2-5	TGCAGTGCTAGTAGACGGGGAGGGCAAGAGACCCAGTACTTC	CSASRRGGQETQYF
TRBV19	-	-	TRBJ1-2	TGTGCCAGTACCCACCAGGAGGGTATCTATGGCTACACCTTC	CASTHQEGIYGYTF
TRBV7-9	-	-	TRBJ2-2	TGTGCCAGCAGCCCCATCGGACTGAACACCGGGGAGCTGTTTTTT	CASSPIGLNTGELFF
TRBV30	-	-	TRBJ1-3	TGTGCCTGGAGTGTAGGCGGATCGGGTAGAAACACCATATATTTT	CAWSVGGSGRNTIYF
TRBV7-9	once	TRBD1	TRBJ1-3	TGTGCCAGCAGCTTAAGGATGGGCAGGGGGTATTCTGGAAACACCATATATTTT	CASSLRMGRGYSGNTIYF
TRBV7-3	-	-	TRBJ2-3	TGTGCCAGCAGCGCCAGCCTCGGGCCTAGCGATACGCAGTATTTT	CASSASLGPSDTQYF
TRBV19	-	-	TRBJ1-6	TGTGCCAGTAGATTGACAGATATTTCACCCCTCCACTTT	CASRLTDISPLHF
TRBV3-1/TRBV3-2	-	-	TRBJ1-4	TGTGCCAGCAGCCAAGTTGTACTCCGGAATGAAAAACTGTTTTTT	CASSQVVLRNEKLFF
TRBV6-4	-	-	TRBJ2-1	TGTGCCAACGAGGGAAGATTTTACAATGAGCAGTTCTTC	CANEGRFYNEQFF
TRBV28	once	TRBD1	TRBJ2-5	TGTGCCAGCAGTTTGTTAGGGGGCGGAGGACAAGAGACCCAGTACTTC	CASSLLGGGGQETQYF
TRBV7-9	few	-	TRBJ1-6	TGTGCCAGCAGCTTAGGAGGCGGGGAGGGGGCCCTCCACTTT	CASSLGGGEGALHF
TRBV28	medium-sized	TRBD1	TRBJ1-1	TGTGCCAGCAGGTGGACAGGCGCCATGAACACTGAAGCTTTCTTT	CASRWTGAMNTEAFF
TRBV6-6	-	-	TRBJ2-2	TGTGCCAGCGAGGACTACGCGAACACCGGGGAGCTGTTTTTT	CASEDYANTGELFF
TRBV18	-	TRBD2	TRBJ2-1	TGTGCCAGCTCACCACGAAGCGGGGGGACCTACAATGAGCAGTTCTTC	CASSPRSGGTYNEQFF
TRBV5-1	once	-	TRBJ2-6	TGCGCCAGCAGCTTGAAGGGGGTAAGCTCTGGGGCCAACGTCCTGACTTTC	CASSLKGVSSGANVLTF
TRBV3-1/TRBV3-2	-	-	TRBJ1-3	TGTGCCAGCAGCCAAGATCTAGGCCCTTCGGGAAACACCATATATTTT	CASSQDLGPSGNTIYF
TRBV9	-	-	TRBJ2-1	TGTGCCAGCAGCTTTCGGACAGTCTGGCCCGACAATGAGCAGTTCTTC	CASSFRTVWPDNEQFF
TRBV28	-	TRBD1	TRBJ2-7	TGTGCCAGCAGTTCCCCCCCTGGCAGGGGGCCGGTCGAGCAGTACTTC	CASSSPPGRGPVEQYF
TRBV2	-	TRBD2	TRBJ2-3	TGTGCCAGCAGTCTAGCGGGGGGCATGGATACGCAGTATTTT	CASSLAGGMDTQYF
TRBV7-8	-	-	TRBJ1-1	TGTGCCAGCAGCTTGCCCGGGCGAGGGACTGAAGCTTTCTTT	CASSLPGRGTEAFF
TRBV5-6	-	-	TRBJ1-1	TGTGCCAGCAGCTTGAGGGGCCCGATGAACACTGAAGCTTTCTTT	CASSLRGPMNTEAFF
TRBV6-2/TRBV6-3	once	TRBD2	TRBJ2-3	TGTGCCAGCAGTCCCCCTATCTCGCGGGGGTCCCATACGCAGTATTTT	CASSPPISRGSHTQYF
TRBV5-6	-	-	TRBJ2-2	TGTGCCAGCAGCCAAATTGGCAGGGGGAACACCGGGGAGCTGTTTTTT	CASSQIGRGNTGELFF
TRBV27	-	TRBD1	TRBJ2-1	TGTGCCAGCAGTCCAGGGGGCTCCTACAATGAGCAGTTCTTC	CASSPGGSYNEQFF
TRBV7-9	-	-	TRBJ2-3	TGTGCCAGCAGCCCCAGGGGAGGGGGATATGATACGCAGTATTTT	CASSPRGGGYDTQYF
TRBV5-4	-	TRBD1	TRBJ1-2	TGTGCCAGCAGCCCACAGACAGGGCCTATGGGACTCACCTTC	CASSPQTGPMGLTF
TRBV6-6	-	-	TRBJ1-1	TGTGCCAGCAGTTACTCTGAAATCAGAACTGAAGCTTTCTTT	CASSYSEIRTEAFF
TRBV19	-	TRBD1	TRBJ2-2	TGTGCCAGTAGCAGGGGGCGCGGGGATAACGGGGAGCTGTTTTTT	CASSRGRGDNGELFF
TRBV5-4	-	TRBD1	TRBJ1-3	TGTGCCAGCAGCTTACAGGGGGCGGGAAACACCATATATTTT	CASSLQGAGNTIYF
TRBV7-9	-	TRBD2	TRBJ2-2	TGTGCCAGCAGCTTAGCCAGCGGGAGGCCCCCCGGGGAGCTGTTTTTT	CASSLASGRPPGELFF
TRBV9	-	-	TRBJ1-2	TGTGCCAGCAGCCCAGATGGTATGAACTATGGCTACACCTTC	CASSPDGMNYGYTF
TRBV28	-	TRBD1	TRBJ2-7	TGTGCCAGCAGCTGGACAGGAAAAATGCAGCTTCCCCACGAGCAGTACTTC	CASSWTGKMQLPHEQYF
TRBV9	-	TRBD1	TRBJ2-1	TGTGCCAGCAGCATGAGAGGGGACAGGGGGTACAATGAGCAGTTCTTC	CASSMRGDRGYNEQFF
TRBV10-1	-	-	TRBJ2-2	TGCGCCAGCAGCAAAAATATAGTAACCGGGGAGCTGTTTTTT	CASSKNIVTGELFF
TRBV7-9	-	TRBD2	TRBJ2-1	TGTGCCAGCAGCTGGACTAGCGGGGCTGTTAATGAGCAGTTCTTC	CASSWTSGAVNEQFF
TRBV5-1	once	-	TRBJ2-3	TGCGCCAGCAGTTCAGGGGCCAGCACAGATACGCAGTATTTT	CASSSGASTDTQYF
TRBV10-3	-	TRBD1	TRBJ2-1	TGTGCCATCAGACGACAGGGGGCCCACAATGAGCAGTTCTTC	CAIRRQGAHNEQFF
TRBV18	-	TRBD1	TRBJ2-6	TGTGCCAGCTCACGTCAGGGGGCGCTCTCTGGGGCCAACGTCCTGACTTTC	CASSRQGALSGANVLTF
TRBV6-5	-	TRBD2	TRBJ2-5	TGTGCCAGCAGTTACTCACTAGCGGGAGGACAAGAGACCCAGTACTTC	CASSYSLAGGQETQYF
TRBV9	-	-	TRBJ1-1	TGTGCCAGCAGCGTGGGAGGGTACACTGAAGCTTTCTTT	CASSVGGYTEAFF
TRBV4-1	-	-	TRBJ2-7	TGCGCCAGCAGCCAAGGTCTAGCGAGCTACGAGCAGTACTTC	CASSQGLASYEQYF
TRBV29-1	-	TRBD1	TRBJ2-3	TGCAGCGTGGCCCGGGACAGGGAAACAGATACGCAGTATTTT	CSVARDRETDTQYF
TRBV5-1	-	-	TRBJ2-2	TGCGCCAGCAGCTTATCCCCCCTAGGGGGTGGCACCGGGGAGCTGTTTTTT	CASSLSPLGGGTGELFF
TRBV2	once	TRBD1	TRBJ1-2	TGTGCCAGCGGACAGGGGGCGGGAGCTCCTGGCTACACCTTC	CASGQGAGAPGYTF
TRBV12-5	-	-	TRBJ1-1	TGTGCTAGTGGCCTAGGAGTCGTGAACACTGAAGCTTTCTTT	CASGLGVVNTEAFF
TRBV7-2	-	-	TRBJ1-2	TGTGCCAGCAGCTCCTTACCTATACTTGGCTACACCTTC	CASSSLPILGYTF